These T cell receptor beta chains were read from a single sample in a study of Graves' ophthalmopathy and Graves' hyperthyroidism. TCRdb reprocessed the multiplex PCR reads with MiXCR, giving one entry per CDR3 protein. This sample has about 400,000 distinct CDR3 sequences, with around 19% found just once. Sequences were obtained from peripheral blood. These receptors were taken from a woman between 18 and 30 years old with Graves' ophthalmopathy. CDR3s include the opening cysteine and the closing phenylalanine or tryptophan. The D gene is left open where the match is weak. Clone size, where shown, is once, few, many, or a class for clones that have expanded.

d_call | j_call | clone_size | v_call | cdr3_nt | cdr3_aa
TRBD1 | TRBJ2-7 | many | TRBV6-5 | TGTGCCAGCAGTTACTCGACAGGGACCTCCTACGAGCAGTACTTC | CASSYSTGTSYEQYF
TRBD1 | TRBJ1-2 | many | TRBV2 | TGTGCCAGCAGTTTAACAGGGGGTCTTGGCTACACCTTC | CASSLTGGLGYTF
NA | TRBJ2-2 | many | TRBV5-1 | TGCGCCAGCAGCTTTGACCGTAACACCGGGGAGCTGTTTTTT | CASSFDRNTGELFF
TRBD2 | TRBJ2-5 | many | TRBV15 | TGTGCCACCAGCAGAGCAACTAGCGGCCAAGAGACCCAGTACTTC | CATSRATSGQETQYF
NA | TRBJ2-5 | NA | TRBV28 | TGTGCCAGCAGCCTTTCCGGCGAGACCAGAAAAGAGACCCAGTACTTC | CASSLSGETRKETQYF
NA | TRBJ2-3 | many | TRBV5-4 | TGTGCCAGCAGCGGGGTGGGGGGCATGGCAGATACGCAGTATTTT | CASSGVGGMADTQYF
NA | TRBJ1-1 | many | TRBV19 | TGTGCCAGTACCCCGGCGGGAACTGAAGCTTTCTTT | CASTPAGTEAFF
NA | TRBJ2-2 | many | TRBV6-4 | TGTGCCAGCAGTGACTCGAGAGACAACACCGGGGAGCTGTTTTTT | CASSDSRDNTGELFF
NA | TRBJ2-5 | many | TRBV6-9 | TGTGCCAGCAGTGAATCCTTGCGATATGGAGAGACCCAGTACTTC | CASSESLRYGETQYF
NA | TRBJ1-1 | many | TRBV28 | TGTGCCAGCAGCCCAATAGGTGAGGGTGCGAACACTGAAGCTTTCTTT | CASSPIGEGANTEAFF
NA | TRBJ2-2 | many | TRBV7-2 | TGTGCCAGCAGCTACCTTCCCGCGGCATTGAACACCGGGGAGCTGTTTTTT | CASSYLPAALNTGELFF
NA | TRBJ1-5 | NA | TRBV7-2 | TGTGCCAGCAGCCAAGAGGGCACTCAGCCCCAGCATTTT | CASSQEGTQPQHF
NA | TRBJ1-6 | many | TRBV11-2 | TGTGCCAGCAGCTCTACTTTTCTTTCACCCCTCCACTTT | CASSSTFLSPLHF
NA | TRBJ1-5 | many | TRBV6-1 | TGTGCCAGCAGTGAAGGGGTACGACAGCCCCAGCATTTT | CASSEGVRQPQHF
NA | TRBJ2-7 | many | TRBV7-9 | TGTGCCAGCAACCGGCAGGGGAGAAACGAGCAGTACTTC | CASNRQGRNEQYF
NA | TRBJ2-7 | NA | TRBV2 | TGTGCCAGCGAGGGGCGGAGCTCCTACGAGCAGTACTTC | CASEGRSSYEQYF
NA | TRBJ1-2 | many | TRBV20-1 | TGCAGTGCTAGAGATCGCGGAAGGGCTTGGGGCTACACCTTC | CSARDRGRAWGYTF
NA | TRBJ1-1 | many | TRBV5-8 | TGTGCCAGCAGTTTACAGGGATGGGGGACTGAAGCTTTCTTT | CASSLQGWGTEAFF
NA | TRBJ2-5 | many | TRBV24-1 | TGTGCCACCAGTGACCAAGGACTGGTACAAGAGACCCAGTACTTC | CATSDQGLVQETQYF
NA | TRBJ2-7 | NA | TRBV28 | TGTGCCAGCAGATCAGCGCTCGTCTACGAGCAGTACTTC | CASRSALVYEQYF
NA | TRBJ2-7 | NA | TRBV12-3/TRBV12-4 | TGTGCCAGCAAACGTGCTGTAGACGAGCAGTACTTC | CASKRAVDEQYF
TRBD1 | TRBJ2-2 | many | TRBV20-1 | TGCAGTGCTAGAGATCTCCGACAGGGGGACACCGGGGAGCTGTTTTTT | CSARDLRQGDTGELFF
TRBD2 | TRBJ2-7 | many | TRBV30 | TGTGCCTGGGGTGCTACTAGCGGGAGCCCCAAGAGCTCCTACGAGCAGTACTTC | CAWGATSGSPKSSYEQYF
NA | TRBJ2-5 | many | TRBV28 | TGTGCCAGCAGTTCGACGGCCTATGGAGAGACCCAGTACTTC | CASSSTAYGETQYF
TRBD1 | TRBJ2-5 | NA | TRBV24-1 | TGTGCCACCAGTGATTGGAAGACAGGGGGGACCCAAGAGACCCAGTACTTC | CATSDWKTGGTQETQYF
NA | TRBJ1-1 | many | TRBV19 | TGTGCCAGTAAAGACCAGGGATTACTCGCTGAAGCTTTCTTT | CASKDQGLLAEAFF
NA | TRBJ1-1 | many | TRBV7-2 | TGTGCCAGCAGCATCGGGACCGCGAACACTGAAGCTTTCTTT | CASSIGTANTEAFF
NA | TRBJ2-4 | once | TRBV27 | TGTGCCAGCAGTTCGTTCTCTTACCTTCGGGCCAAAAACATTCAGTACTTC | CASSSFSYLRAKNIQYF